The T cell receptor beta chain under discussion was sequenced for a study of T cell changes during pregnancy in multiple sclerosis. Measured with immunoSEQ multiplex PCR; TCRdb has only the in-frame clones, and not every one. The repertoire holds 45,000 to 60,000 clones, with roughly 92% as singletons. V was pared by 6 bases and J by 0 bases, with 21 bases between. The CDR3 spans 17 residues. In germline, CDR1 is SEHNR, CDR2 FQNEAQ (reference sequence). V is TRBV7-9 and J is TRBJ2-7; D is uncertain. The sequence was obtained from a female donor with multiple sclerosis, enrolled in a pregnancy study. Here the sequenced sample was CD4+ T cells from peripheral blood mononuclear cells, taken in the third trimester of pregnancy. The CDR3 DNA sequence: TGTGCCAGCAGAGGAGAAGACTCGCGCGCAAGCTCCTACGAGCAGTACTTC. Its translation is CASRGEDSRASSYEQYF.